The next 2 T cell receptor beta chains were all read from a single sample in a study of response to subunit inactivated influenza vaccine. Using its own MiXCR run on the RT-PCR reads, TCRdb lists one record per CDR3 protein. The sample contains about 530,000 distinct CDR3 sequences, about 12% of which appear only once. The sequencing used PBMCs from blood, collected on the day of vaccination. Every receptor here comes from a man aged 45-65 years who received an inactivated influenza vaccine.

The chain links TRBV7-6 to TRBJ2-7, with D uncertain. Germline CDR1 SGHVS, CDR2 FNYEAQ. V was pared by 3 bases and J by 2 bases, with 11 bases between. The CDR3 consists of 14 residues. In DNA, the CDR3 is TGTGCCAGCAGCTTCGGTCCGCAAACCTACGAGCAGTACTTC. This encodes CASSFGPQTYEQYF.

This clonotype was seen more than once but under ten times. The genes are TRBV6-5 and TRBJ2-1; 14 bases are shared with TRBD2. Per germline, CDR1 MNHEY and CDR2 SVGAGI. The CDR3 consists of 17 residues. The V segment lost 6 bases and the J segment 7 bases; nucleotides outside the gene matches: 11. For the CDR3, the DNA is TGTGCCAGCAGGTCCTCCCCGGGACTAGCGGGAGTGAATGAGCAGTTCTTC. It yields the protein CASRSSPGLAGVNEQFF.